These 9 T cell receptor beta chains were all obtained from the same sample, sequenced in a study of blood T cell repertoires in COVID-19. TCRdb keeps only in-frame clones here, not all; method: immunoSEQ multiplex PCR. The data hold over 15,000 clones, with around nine tenths observed a single time. Sequencing input: peripheral blood. These receptors were taken from a human donor in a cohort sampled during active COVID-19.

The rearrangement joins TRBV5-5 to TRBJ2-5; D unclear. Trimming pared 2 bases from V and 1 base from J, leaving 6 bases between. The CDR3 is made up of 13 amino acids. CDR1 SGHKS and CDR2 YYEKEE come from the germline V gene (reference sequence). CDR3: CASSFQRQETQYF. The CDR3 coding sequence is TGTGCCAGCAGCTTTCAGCGCCAAGAGACCCAGTACTTC. Drawing the rest from reference TRBV5-5 and TRBJ2-5, the complete variable domain is DAGVTQSPTHLIKTRGQQVTLRCSPISGHKSVSWYQQVLGQGPQFIFQYYEKEERGRGNFPDRFSARQFPNYSSELNVNALLLGDSALYLCASSFQRQETQYFGPGTRLLVL.

This clone was recorded once. The rearrangement uses TRBV15 and TRBJ2-1; D possibly corresponds to TRBD1 (6 bases). Germline V gene lookup returns CDR1 LNHNV and CDR2 YYDKDF (reference sequence). CDR3 length: 16 residues. V was cut by 5 bases and J by 8 bases, with 22 bases left in between. CDR3 in DNA: TGTGCCACCAGCCCCTTGCCAGGCAGGGGATCCCATGAGCAGTTCTTC. It encodes CATSPLPGRGSHEQFF.

V is TRBV7-6 and J is TRBJ2-3; 10 bases align to TRBD1. V was pared by 4 bases and J by 0 bases, with 7 bases of the junction left unmatched. The CDR3 has 17 amino acids. Germline CDR1 is SGHVS and CDR2 is FNYEAQ. DNA for the CDR3: TGTGCCAGCAGCTCATTACGACAGGGGGCCAGCACAGATACGCAGTATTTT. It translates to CASSSLRQGASTDTQYF.

The chain carries TRBV6-1 and TRBJ2-7, with TRBD1 as a possible D gene (6 bases). Germline CDR1 MNHNS, CDR2 SASEGT. The CDR3 is 14 amino acids. V dropped 3 bases and J dropped 2 bases, with 11 bases sitting between them. CDR3 DNA: TGTGCCAGCAGTGATCAGGGGCTGACCTACGAGCAGTACTTC. Amino acid sequence: CASSDQGLTYEQYF.

V is TRBV5-8 and J is TRBJ2-2; D not certain. Germline V gene lookup returns CDR1 SGHTS and CDR2 YDEGEE. This CDR3 region has 13 residues. Deletions cut 4 bases from V and 8 bases from J, with 12 bases between. CDR3 in DNA: TGTGCCAGCAGCCTGGGATATCGGGGGGAGCTGTTTTTT. It translates to CASSLGYRGELFF.

The rearrangement joins TRBV5-1 to TRBJ2-5, with a possible D match to TRBD1 (5 bases). The CDR3 contains 14 residues. Per germline, CDR1 SGHRS and CDR2 YFSETQ. V lost 3 bases and J 0 bases, leaving 9 bases between the germline ends. CDR3 in amino acids: CASSSDTNQETQYF. In DNA form, the CDR3 reads TGCGCCAGCAGCTCGGACACTAACCAAGAGACCCAGTACTTC.

V gene TRBV5-1 combines with J gene TRBJ2-7; D might be TRBD1 (6 bases). The CDR3 totals 14 residues. V shed 2 bases and J shed 5 bases, with 14 bases lying between them. Germline V CDR1 and CDR2: SGHRS, YFSETQ. In nucleotides, the CDR3 is TGCGCCAGCAGCTTTTCAGGGACAAGAAACGAGCAGTACTTC. It specifies CASSFSGTRNEQYF. The whole variable domain, remainder taken from reference TRBV5-1 and TRBJ2-7, is KAGVTQTPRYLIKTRGQQVTLSCSPISGHRSVSWYQQTPGQGLQFLFEYFSETQRNKGNFPGRFSGRQFSNSRSEMNVSTLELGDSALYLCASSFSGTRNEQYFGPGTRLTVT.

The chain uses TRBV19 and TRBJ1-2; 8 positions match TRBD1. This CDR3 region has 19 residues. J gave up 5 bases and V 5 bases, and 22 bases lay outside the gene matches. CDR1 LNHDA and CDR2 SQIVND come from the germline V gene (reference sequence). CDR3 in amino acids: CASSESSLTGVYTLYGYTF. DNA of the CDR3: TGTGCCAGTAGTGAGTCCTCCTTGACAGGGGTGTATACTTTGTATGGCTACACCTTC.

The CDR3 spells CASSEARGGNTIYF. CDR3 nucleotide sequence: TGTGCCAGTAGTGAGGCCAGGGGTGGAAACACCATATATTTT. The chain recombines TRBV19 with TRBJ1-3; the D gene is possibly TRBD1 (6 bases). The CDR3 length is 14 residues. With 5 bases removed from V and 3 bases from J, the gap between germline ends came to 11 bases. From germline, CDR1 is LNHDA and CDR2 SQIVND (reference sequence). Full variable domain (remainder filled in from reference TRBV19 and TRBJ1-3): DGGITQSPKYLFRKEGQNVTLSCEQNLNHDAMYWYRQDPGQGLRLIYYSQIVNDFQKGDIAEGYSVSREKKESFPLTVTSAQKNPTAFYLCASSEARGGNTIYFGEGSWLTVV.